This T cell receptor beta chain originates from a study of shared clonotypes between healthy human individuals. Study-level information: Used for every donor were three CD4 naive, three CD4 memory, two CD8 naive and one CD8 memory plate. Study-wide results and limits: The authors expected sequencing depth to affect clonotype sharing among donors.

Terminally differentiated effector memory CD45RA+ cells were excluded by CCR7 positive selection of CD45RO-negative cells. Genomic DNA belonging to each subset was distributed in equal measure over several immunoSEQ plates. This table comes from immunoSEQ multiplex PCR, and its TCRdb copy is limited to in-frame clones, with some not included. The sample comprises millions of clones, less than 95% of which are singletons, and roughly 1% rests with the top ten. From germline, CDR1 is MNHEY and CDR2 SMNVEV (reference sequence). Trimming removed 4 bases at V and 4 bases at J, with 12 bases between. The CDR3 extends over 14 amino acids. A note on this clone: Its target is not known.

The chain recombines TRBV27 with TRBJ2-3; D uncertain. This clonotype was sampled from a man younger than 35 in good health. Material: naive CD8+ T cells sorted from blood. CDR3 protein: CASSSNDNSDTQYF. CDR3 nucleotide sequence: TGTGCCAGCAGTTCCAACGACAACTCAGATACGCAGTATTTT.